The clone carrying this T cell receptor (beta chain) was observed at least ten times. Between the trimmed V and J ends, which lost 7 bases and 5 bases, there was a span of 23 bases. The germline CDR1 and CDR2 sequences are DFQATT and SNEGSKA (reference sequence). This CDR3 has 16 residues. This entry belongs to a study of human T cells and chemical hapten exposure. Study background: Weekly administration of diphenylcyclopropenone to the scalp of patients continued throughout the approximately 24-week study.

As for time point: patch test 1, 2 weeks after DPC sensitization. The sample's treatment: therapeutic diphenylcyclopropenone sensitization with weekly scalp DPC. Using its own MiXCR run on the RACE reads, TCRdb lists one record per CDR3 protein. The sample has tens of thousands of distinct CDR3 sequences; around 10% are singletons. The clonotype originates from a woman between 45 and 60 years old with alopecia areata. Some clones in this sample may be carry-over from other donors' samples. The J gene is TRBJ2-2, the V gene TRBV20-1; D gene unclear. This sample comprised whole blood, obtained in connection with sensitization to the hapten diphenylcyclopropenone (DPC). CDR3 sequence: CSVRVPGLRRTGELFF. The CDR3 DNA is TGCAGTGTTCGGGTTCCCGGATTGAGAAGGACCGGGGAGCTGTTTTTT.